This T cell receptor (beta chain) was captured by sequencing in a study of early T cells in non-severe SARS-CoV-2 infection. Attachment of unique molecular identifiers was made to individual cDNA molecules. TCRdb re-analysed the 5' RACE reads in MiXCR, keeping a single row per CDR3 protein. The table records under 65,000 distinct CDR3 sequences, roughly an eighth of them present only once. Germline V gene sequence: CDR1 GTSNPN, CDR2 SVGIG (reference sequence). Trimming took off 2 bases at V and 2 bases at J, with 12 bases between the two ends. The CDR3 contains 15 residues. This sequence originates from an adult who was a healthcare worker with PCR-confirmed SARS-CoV-2 infection or an uninfected control (not recorded which). The specimen was whole blood, collected at baseline. V is TRBV30 and J is TRBJ1-4; D not certain. The CDR3 DNA reads as TGTGCCTGGAGTCGTGCGGAGAGTACTAATGAAAAACTGTTTTTT. Translating it yields CAWSRAESTNEKLFF.